The 20 T cell receptor beta chains listed next were all sequenced from one sample in a study of cytomegalovirus exposure and HLA in healthy donors. The study ran its PCR with 60 Vbeta and 13 Jbeta primers. TCRdb's table, derived via immunoSEQ multiplex PCR, lists solely in-frame clones and lacks some. Of over 150,000 clones in the sample, approximately 79% were seen once. Sequenced: PBMCs. Every receptor here comes from a girl between 5 and 17 years old in good health and CMV-seropositive.

V usage is TRBV2 and J usage is TRBJ1-2; D might be TRBD1 (5 bases). The CDR3 length is 12 residues. V was pared by 9 bases and J by 8 bases, with 16 bases between. Germline values: CDR1 SNHLY, CDR2 FYNNEI. CDR3: CASRQWVEGYTF. CDR3 coding DNA: TGTGCCAGTAGACAGTGGGTAGAGGGCTACACCTTC.

The rearrangement links TRBV4-3 to TRBJ1-4, with a tentative D call TRBD1 (5 bases). V shed 0 bases and J shed 5 bases, with 13 bases lying between them. The CDR3 sequence is 16 residues long. Germline CDR1 LGHNA, CDR2 YSLEER. CDR3 amino acids: CASSQDPRVGNEKLFF. The CDR3 DNA is TGCGCCAGCAGCCAAGATCCCAGGGTCGGGAATGAAAAACTGTTTTTT.

The chain is built from TRBV2 and TRBJ2-3; 7 positions agree with TRBD1. Per germline, CDR1 SNHLY and CDR2 FYNNEI. The CDR3 contains 14 residues. Unmatched junction bases numbered 2, after V lost 4 bases and J lost 1 base. The CDR3 DNA reads as TGTGCCAGCAGTGCTGACAGGGGCACAGATACGCAGTATTTT. Its translation: CASSADRGTDTQYF.

The chain combines TRBV27 with TRBJ2-5; D is perhaps TRBD2 (5 bases). In germline, CDR1 is MNHEY, CDR2 SMNVEV (reference sequence). This CDR3 has 16 residues. Trimming took off 0 bases at V and 3 bases at J, with 14 bases between the two ends. The CDR3 region has the DNA TGTGCCAGCAGTTTATCCGGGGTCCACAGCGAAGAGACCCAGTACTTC. This encodes CASSLSGVHSEETQYF.

Here the CDR3 reads CASRGDRSSYEQYF. For the CDR3, the DNA is TGTGCCAGCAGGGGGGACAGGTCCTCCTACGAGCAGTACTTC. This chain uses TRBV6-1 with TRBJ2-7; 8 bases map to TRBD1. The CDR3 totals 14 residues. J gave up 0 bases and V 6 bases, and 4 bases lay outside the gene matches. The germline CDR1 and CDR2 sequences are MNHNS and SASEGT.

The chain combines TRBV11-2 with TRBJ2-7, with TRBD1 as a possible D gene (6 bases). V lost 5 bases and J lost 9, with 14 bases in between. The CDR3 consists of 12 residues. Germline V gene lookup returns CDR1 SGHAT and CDR2 FQNNGV. The CDR3 loop is CASSPPTGTQYF. The DNA of the CDR3 is TGTGCCAGCAGCCCCCCGACAGGCACGCAGTACTTC.

J is TRBJ1-1 and V is TRBV12-5, with 9 bases fitting TRBD1. V gave up 0 bases and J gave up 5 bases; unmatched junction bases: 4. The CDR3 covers 15 residues. The germline V gene encodes CDR1 LGHNT and CDR2 FRNRAP. The CDR3 DNA reads as TGTGCTAGTGGTTTGGTAACGACAGGGGGAACTGAAGCTTTCTTT. Its translation is CASGLVTTGGTEAFF.

The chain is built from TRBV5-6 and TRBJ2-4, with D possibly TRBD1 on 5 matching bases. This CDR3 spans 14 amino acids. Between the trimmed V and J ends, which lost 7 bases and 7 bases, there was a span of 18 bases. Germline V gives CDR1 SGHDT, CDR2 YYEEEE. CDR3 in amino acids: CASELNRIRNIQYF. The CDR3 DNA reads as TGTGCCAGCGAGCTAAACAGGATCAGGAACATTCAGTACTTC.

The chain has TRBV2 and TRBJ1-3; 7 nucleotides line up with TRBD1. Germline V lookup: CDR1 SNHLY, CDR2 FYNNEI. The CDR3 consists of 13 residues. V was clipped by 4 bases and J by 7 bases; unmatched bases: 4. The chain's CDR3 is CASSGQGRNTIYF. The CDR3 bases are TGTGCCAGCAGTGGACAGGGAAGGAACACCATATATTTT.

V and J are TRBV11-1 and TRBJ2-5; 9 bases line up with TRBD1. J lost 0 bases, V lost 5 bases, and 10 bases had no gene match. In germline, CDR1 is SGHAT, CDR2 FQDESV (reference sequence). The CDR3 has 17 amino acids. The CDR3 bases are TGTGCCAGCAGCCACCGGGACAGGGTTAGACACCAAGAGACCCAGTACTTC. It is translated as CASSHRDRVRHQETQYF. The full variable domain, in which reference TRBV11-1 and TRBJ2-5 provide the parts outside the CDR3, is EAEVAQSPRYKITEKSQAVAFWCDPISGHATLYWYRQILGQGPELLVQFQDESVVDDSQLPKDRFSAERLKGVDSTLKIQPAELGDSAMYLCASSHRDRVRHQETQYFGPGTRLLVL.

CDR3 in DNA: TGTGCCAGCAGCACATATACAGGGTTCACTGAAGCTTTCTTT. As protein: CASSTYTGFTEAFF. This chain uses TRBV7-2 with TRBJ1-1, with TRBD1 as a possible D gene (6 bases). The germline gives CDR1 SGHTA, CDR2 FQGNSA. Trimming took off 5 bases at V and 4 bases at J, with 14 bases between the two ends. This CDR3 contains 14 residues.

The rearrangement joins TRBV19 to TRBJ2-7, with D perhaps TRBD2 (7 bases). The DNA end lines up better with TRBJ2-1; the J call may be wrong. Germline V gene data show CDR1 as LNHDA and CDR2 as SQIVND (reference sequence). The CDR3 consists of 19 residues. Written as DNA, the CDR3 is TGTGCCAGTAGTATAAGAGTGGGAGGGGGAGGTAGTACCTACAATGAGCAGTTCTTC. It is translated as CASSIRVGGGGSTYNEQFF.

The chain combines TRBV6-5 with TRBJ1-6, with 10 positions matching TRBD1. Germline V gene sequence: CDR1 MNHEY, CDR2 SVGAGI. This CDR3 is 15 amino acids long. The junction had 6 bases not matched to a gene; V was cut back by 7 bases and J by 6 bases. The CDR3: CASTWDRGFNSPLHF. The CDR3 DNA reads as TGTGCCAGCACATGGGACAGGGGTTTTAATTCACCCCTCCACTTT.

The chain recombines TRBV7-9 with TRBJ1-1; D is ambiguous. The germline gives CDR1 SEHNR, CDR2 FQNEAQ (reference sequence). The V end lost 4 bases, the J end lost 1 base, and 7 bases lay between the germline ends. The CDR3 is 13 residues long. CDR3 nucleotides: TGTGCCAGCAGCTCCGCGGGGAACACTGAAGCTTTCTTT. It encodes CASSSAGNTEAFF.

The chain uses TRBV7-2 and TRBJ2-1; the match to TRBD2 covers 7 bases. J lost 5 bases, V lost 8 bases, and 9 bases had no gene match. CDR3 length: 14 residues. Germline CDR1 reads SGHTA; CDR2 reads FQGNSA. This CDR3 is CASLRASGHNEQFF. CDR3 in DNA: TGTGCCAGCCTTCGGGCTAGCGGACACAATGAGCAGTTCTTC.

The rearrangement joins TRBV5-1 to TRBJ2-1, with TRBD2 identical over 11 bases. CDR1 and CDR2 (germline): SGHRS, YFSETQ. The CDR3 length is 15 residues. Losses at the gene ends were 7 bases for V and 3 bases for J; bases not matched to a gene: 6. Here the CDR3 reads CASSLAGGIYNEQFF. The CDR3 nucleotides are TGCGCCAGCTCGCTAGCGGGGGGAATCTACAATGAGCAGTTCTTC.

This clone has just one count. The genes are TRBV5-1 and TRBJ2-1, with D possibly matching TRBD1 (6 bases). The V end lost 8 bases, the J end lost 2 bases, and 17 bases lay between the germline ends. The CDR3 contains 15 residues. Germline assignment: CDR1 SGHRS and CDR2 YFSETQ. In DNA, the CDR3 is TGCGCCAGTACCTCCGGGACAACCACCTACAATGAGCAGTTCTTC. Translation gives CASTSGTTTYNEQFF.

The chain links TRBV27 to TRBJ1-1, with D possibly matching TRBD1 (5 bases). CDR1 MNHEY and CDR2 SMNVEV come from the germline V gene (reference sequence). Trimming cost V 7 bases and J 2 bases, with 14 bases left between them. This CDR3 has 14 residues. The DNA of the CDR3 is TGTGCCAGCAAGGGTTCCAGGGTTAACACTGAAGCTTTCTTT. The encoded protein is CASKGSRVNTEAFF.

The chain combines TRBV7-2 with TRBJ1-6; no firm D call. Germline V lookup: CDR1 SGHTA, CDR2 FQGNSA. The ends were cut back, 1 base at V and 10 bases at J, with 11 bases in the middle. The CDR3 spans 14 residues. CDR3 residues: CASSLEAGLSPLHF. In DNA, the CDR3 is TGTGCCAGCAGCTTAGAGGCAGGACTATCACCCCTCCACTTT. Looking up the rest from reference TRBV7-2 and TRBJ1-6 gives the full variable domain: GAGVSQSPSNKVTEKGKDVELRCDPISGHTALYWYRQSLGQGLEFLIYFQGNSAPDKSGLPSDRFSAERTGGSVSTLTIQRTQQEDSAVYLCASSLEAGLSPLHFGNGTRLTVT.

The chain links TRBV11-3 to TRBJ2-4; tentatively, D is TRBD2 (6 bases). Trimming cost V 3 bases and J 0 bases, with 12 bases left between them. Germline CDR1 is SGHNT and CDR2 is YENEEA. The CDR3 is 16 residues long. The CDR3 here is CASSFPQGLAKNIQYF. The CDR3 nucleotides are TGTGCCAGCAGCTTCCCCCAGGGACTAGCCAAAAACATTCAGTACTTC. The variable domain in full, with the rest retrieved from reference TRBV11-3 and TRBJ2-4, is EAGVVQSPRYKIIEKKQPVAFWCNPISGHNTLYWYLQNLGQGPELLIRYENEEAVDDSQLPKDRFSAERLKGVDSTLKIQPAELGDSAVYLCASSFPQGLAKNIQYFGAGTRLSVL.